The T cell receptor (beta chain) described here comes from a study of blood T cells in healthy people across ages. Next came a second PCR, run for roughly 7 to 12 cycles, which used a sample-barcoded 5' primer along with a J-beta primer mix. Unique molecular identifiers of 12 random nucleotides labeled each cDNA. TCRdb ran MiXCR on the 5' RACE reads and lists one entry per CDR3 protein. The sample shows around 650,000 distinct CDR3 sequences, roughly 43% of them seen only once. Donors ranged from about 6 to 90 years old and were healthy Caucasians in Russia. The V end lost 0 bases, the J end lost 2 bases, and 20 bases lay between the germline ends. Germline-derived CDR1 and CDR2 are LGHDT and YNNKEL (reference sequence). This CDR3 region has 18 residues.

V usage is TRBV3-1 and J usage is TRBJ2-7, with D possibly matching TRBD2 (6 bases). The sequenced sample consisted of blood. The TCR originated in a man at least 80 years old in good health. The CDR3 coding sequence is TGTGCCAGCAGCCAAGATCCTCCTAGCGACCTACTTGCCTACGAGCAGTACTTC. Translating it yields CASSQDPPSDLLAYEQYF.